The 2 T cell receptor beta chains below come from one sample, sequenced in a study of blood T cell repertoires in COVID-19. The repertoire was sequenced with immunoSEQ multiplex PCR; TCRdb's copy has only in-frame clones and lacks some. The sample contains roughly 300,000 clones, 80% to 95% of which appear only once. The sample was peripheral blood. These receptors all come from a woman aged 25 to 39 with COVID-19, enrolled during active disease.

Comments on this clone: The same CDR3 arises from other DNA sequences in this sample as well. This chain uses TRBV20-1 with TRBJ2-3, with TRBD2 matching over 9 bases. CDR3 size: 16 residues. Germline assignment: CDR1 DFQATT and CDR2 SNEGSKA (reference sequence). Trimming cost V 3 bases and J 2 bases; bases outside gene matches: 9. The CDR3 reads CSASRGLAGATDTQYF. CDR3 coding DNA: TGCAGTGCTAGTCGGGGTTTAGCGGGGGCCACAGATACGCAGTATTTT.

The rearrangement uses TRBV12-3 or TRBV12-4 and TRBJ2-7; D not resolved. The ends were cut back, 3 bases at V and 1 base at J, with 4 bases in the middle. CDR3 length: 12 amino acids. The CDR3 nucleotides read TGTGCCAGCAGTTTGACATCCTACGAGCAGTACTTC. Protein sequence: CASSLTSYEQYF.